This is a list of T cell receptor beta chains from one sample in a study of blood T cell repertoires in COVID-19. Here immunoSEQ multiplex PCR was the method, and the copy in TCRdb shows in-frame clones only, minus some. This table has some 230,000 clones, about 83% appearing once. Sequenced material: peripheral blood. The receptors derive from a woman aged 45-59 years with acute or convalescent COVID-19. Each CDR3 is given with its conserved first and last residue. Fields, in order: D gene, V gene, clone size, J gene, CDR3 protein, CDR3 DNA. The D gene is left open where the match is weak. Where a row states a size, it is once, few, many or the class of an expanded clone; other rows omit it.

TRBD2,TRBV11-2,-,TRBJ2-5,CASSLGRLAGSGRGTQYF,TGTGCCAGCAGCTTAGGTCGGCTAGCGGGCTCCGGCAGGGGGACCCAGTACTTC
-,TRBV19,-,TRBJ2-7,CASTPGAGSSYEQYF,TGTGCCAGCACTCCTGGGGCGGGAAGCTCCTACGAGCAGTACTTC
TRBD2,TRBV5-6,-,TRBJ2-1,CASSSGTSFLGYNEQFF,TGTGCCAGCAGCTCCGGGACTAGCTTCTTAGGTTACAATGAGCAGTTCTTC
-,TRBV7-2,-,TRBJ1-5,CASSKTGANQPQHF,TGTGCCAGCAGCAAGACAGGAGCCAATCAGCCCCAGCATTTT
TRBD2,TRBV4-1,once,TRBJ2-7,CASSQDSGWSSYEQYF,TGCGCCAGCAGCCAAGATAGCGGGTGGAGCTCCTACGAGCAGTACTTC
TRBD1,TRBV19,once,TRBJ2-3,CASNNRGTGTDTQYF,TGTGCCAGTAATAACAGGGGAACTGGCACAGATACGCAGTATTTT
-,TRBV6-4,-,TRBJ1-2,CASSERQAYGYTF,TGTGCCAGCAGTGAACGACAGGCCTATGGCTACACCTTC
-,TRBV27,-,TRBJ1-6,CASSQEGRSRNSPLHF,TGTGCCAGCAGTCAGGAGGGACGCAGCCGTAATTCACCCCTCCACTTT
-,TRBV7-2,-,TRBJ1-2,CASSLDRVHGYTF,TGTGCCAGCAGCTTAGACAGGGTTCATGGCTACACCTTC
-,TRBV29-1,-,TRBJ1-1,CSVAQNTEAFF,TGCAGCGTTGCCCAGAACACTGAAGCTTTCTTT
-,TRBV28,-,TRBJ2-2,CASSLILAATGELFF,TGTGCCAGCAGTTTAATTCTGGCGGCCACCGGGGAGCTGTTTTTT
TRBD2,TRBV7-8,-,TRBJ2-2,CASSLHRLAGVANTGELFF,TGTGCCAGCAGCTTACATCGACTAGCGGGGGTCGCGAACACCGGGGAGCTGTTTTTT
-,TRBV6-2/TRBV6-3,-,TRBJ1-6,CASSYGGGKSPLHF,TGTGCCAGTAGTTACGGCGGGGGAAAGTCACCCCTCCACTTT